A single sample is the source of the 5 T cell receptor beta chains below, sequenced in a study of blood T cell repertoires in COVID-19. Libraries were prepared by immunoSEQ multiplex PCR; TCRdb keeps only in-frame clonotypes and omits some of them. The sample has 95,000 to 130,000 clones, roughly 85% seen once. Sequencing input: peripheral blood. The receptors were gathered from a man under 40 with acute or convalescent COVID-19.

The V gene is TRBV7-6, the J gene TRBJ1-4; tentatively, D is TRBD1 (5 bases). The germline V gene has CDR1 SGHVS and CDR2 FNYEAQ. V shed 5 bases and J shed 6 bases, with 22 bases lying between them. CDR3 length equals 17 residues. The CDR3 reads CASSPRKGTLMDEKLFF. The DNA for the CDR3 is TGTGCCAGCAGCCCCCGGAAGGGGACTCTCATGGATGAAAAACTGTTTTTT.

The gene calls are TRBV2 and TRBJ1-1; D is unclear. Germline V CDR1 and CDR2: SNHLY, FYNNEI. The CDR3 spans 14 residues. V lost 4 bases and J lost 0, with 9 bases in between. The CDR3 coding sequence is TGTGCCAGCAGTGTTGATCGGGTGAACACTGAAGCTTTCTTT. Protein: CASSVDRVNTEAFF.

This chain uses TRBV5-1 with TRBJ1-3; D is unclear. The CDR3 spans 15 residues. The V end was cut by 7 bases, the J end by 0 bases, with 14 bases between. Germline V gene lookup returns CDR1 SGHRS and CDR2 YFSETQ. The CDR3: CASSPDTSSGNTIYF. CDR3 nucleotide sequence: TGCGCCAGCTCACCAGACACCAGCTCTGGAAACACCATATATTTT.

This sequence joins TRBV5-6 and TRBJ2-1; a weak D match, TRBD2 (6 bases). V was trimmed by 0 bases and J by 0 bases, leaving 10 bases between them. In germline, CDR1 is SGHDT, CDR2 YYEEEE. This CDR3 contains 16 residues. The CDR3 protein is CASSLGGGNSYNEQFF. The CDR3 bases are TGTGCCAGCAGCTTGGGTGGCGGGAACTCCTACAATGAGCAGTTCTTC.

CDR3 amino acids: CASSLRQGASTEAFF. CDR3 coding DNA: TGTGCCAGCAGCTTGAGGCAGGGGGCGAGCACTGAAGCTTTCTTT. This sequence joins TRBV5-4 and TRBJ1-1; TRBD1 agrees at 8 bases. V trimming: 1 base; J trimming: 4 bases; junction bases outside the gene matches: 6. Per germline, CDR1 SGHNT and CDR2 YYREEE (reference sequence). This CDR3 is built from 15 residues.